The 2 T cell receptor beta chains reported below all come from one sample, sequenced in a study of T-cell memory formation after mild COVID-19. MiXCR, applied by TCRdb to the 5' RACE reads, yields one record per CDR3 protein. The sample carries around 410,000 distinct CDR3 sequences, 20% to 25% recorded once. Input material: PBMCs or a T cell subset sorted from them (not recorded which). Source of these receptors: an adult woman who had mild COVID-19 (a few samples of this study predate the infection). Cell type and time point are not known.

This clonotype was seen only a few times. This sequence joins TRBV20-1 and TRBJ2-2; D is unclear. Germline CDR1 is DFQATT and CDR2 is SNEGSKA (reference sequence). The CDR3 spans 13 residues. The V and J ends lost 6 bases and 0 bases respectively, with 8 bases between them. CDR3 nucleotides: TGCAGTGCCCTTACTACGAACACCGGGGAGCTGTTTTTT. Encoded protein: CSALTTNTGELFF.

The CDR3 nucleotides are TGTGCCAGCAGCTTAGGGAGCCTAGCGCTCCAAGAGACCCAGTACTTC. Translated, it gives CASSLGSLALQETQYF. The chain joins TRBV13 to TRBJ2-5, with D tentatively TRBD2 (6 bases). Germline CDR1 and CDR2: PRHDT and FYEKMQ (reference sequence). Trimming took 0 bases from V and 1 from J, leaving 12 bases between them. CDR3 length: 16 residues.